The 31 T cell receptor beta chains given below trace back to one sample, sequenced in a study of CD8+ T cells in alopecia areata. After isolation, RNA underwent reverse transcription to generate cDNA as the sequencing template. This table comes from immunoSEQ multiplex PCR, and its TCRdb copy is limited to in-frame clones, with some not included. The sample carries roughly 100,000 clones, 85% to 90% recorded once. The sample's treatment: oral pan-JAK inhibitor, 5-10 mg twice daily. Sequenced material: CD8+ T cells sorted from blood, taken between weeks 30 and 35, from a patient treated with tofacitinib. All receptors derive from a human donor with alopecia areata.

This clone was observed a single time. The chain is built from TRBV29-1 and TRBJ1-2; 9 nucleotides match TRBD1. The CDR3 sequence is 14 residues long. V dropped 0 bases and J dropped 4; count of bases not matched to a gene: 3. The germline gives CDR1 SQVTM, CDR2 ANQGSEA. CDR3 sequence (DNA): TGCAGCGTTGAAGACGGACAGGGGAGCTATGGCTACACCTTC. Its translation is CSVEDGQGSYGYTF.

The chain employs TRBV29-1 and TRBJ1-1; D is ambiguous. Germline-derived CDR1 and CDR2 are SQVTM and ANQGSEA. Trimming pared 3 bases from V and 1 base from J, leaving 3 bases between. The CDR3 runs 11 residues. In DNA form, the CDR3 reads TGCAGCGTTGACAGGAACACTGAAGCTTTCTTT. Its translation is CSVDRNTEAFF.

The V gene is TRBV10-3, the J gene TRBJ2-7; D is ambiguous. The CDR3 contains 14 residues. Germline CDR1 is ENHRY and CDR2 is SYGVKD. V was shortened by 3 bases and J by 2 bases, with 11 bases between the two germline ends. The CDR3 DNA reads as TGTGCCATCAGTGACCCAGACACCGCCTACGAGCAGTACTTC. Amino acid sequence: CAISDPDTAYEQYF.

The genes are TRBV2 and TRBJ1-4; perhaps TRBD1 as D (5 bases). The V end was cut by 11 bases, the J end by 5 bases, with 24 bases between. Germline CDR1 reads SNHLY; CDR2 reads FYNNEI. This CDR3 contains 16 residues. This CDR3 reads CAGTGRTGAVNEKLFF. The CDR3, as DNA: TGTGCCGGGACCGGTCGGACGGGAGCGGTGAATGAAAAACTGTTTTTT.

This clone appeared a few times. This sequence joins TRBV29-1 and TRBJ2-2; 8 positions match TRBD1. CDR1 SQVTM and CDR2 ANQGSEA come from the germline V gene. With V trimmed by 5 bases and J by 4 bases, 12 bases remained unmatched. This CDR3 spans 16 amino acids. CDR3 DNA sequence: TGCAGCGTTCACCCTCCGGGACAGGAGAGCACCGGGGAGCTGTTTTTT. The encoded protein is CSVHPPGQESTGELFF.

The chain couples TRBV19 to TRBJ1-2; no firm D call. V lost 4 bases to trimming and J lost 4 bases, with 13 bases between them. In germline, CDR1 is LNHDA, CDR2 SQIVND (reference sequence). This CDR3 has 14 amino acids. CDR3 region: CASSTASGSYGYTF. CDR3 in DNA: TGTGCCAGTAGTACAGCCTCCGGGAGCTATGGCTACACCTTC. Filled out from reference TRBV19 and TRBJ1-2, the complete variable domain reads DGGITQSPKYLFRKEGQNVTLSCEQNLNHDAMYWYRQDPGQGLRLIYYSQIVNDFQKGDIAEGYSVSREKKESFPLTVTSAQKNPTAFYLCASSTASGSYGYTFGSGTRLTVV.

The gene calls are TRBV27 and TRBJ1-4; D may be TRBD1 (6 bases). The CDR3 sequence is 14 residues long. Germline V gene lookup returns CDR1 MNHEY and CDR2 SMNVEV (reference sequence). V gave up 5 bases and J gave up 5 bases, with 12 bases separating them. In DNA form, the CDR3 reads TGTGCCAGCAGTCAGTTAGGGGGGAATGAAAAACTGTTTTTT. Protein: CASSQLGGNEKLFF.

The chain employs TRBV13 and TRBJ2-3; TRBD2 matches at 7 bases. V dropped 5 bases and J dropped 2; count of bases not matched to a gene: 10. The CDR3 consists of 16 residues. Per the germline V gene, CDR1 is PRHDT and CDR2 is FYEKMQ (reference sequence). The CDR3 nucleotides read TGTGCCAGCAGCAGATCCGGGACTACCTACACAGATACGCAGTATTTT. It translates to CASSRSGTTYTDTQYF.

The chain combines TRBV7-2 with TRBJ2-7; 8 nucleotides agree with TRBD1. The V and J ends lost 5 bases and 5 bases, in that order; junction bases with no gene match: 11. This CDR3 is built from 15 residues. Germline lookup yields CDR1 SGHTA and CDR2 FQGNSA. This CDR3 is CASSKEGTGPDEQYF. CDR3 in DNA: TGTGCCAGCAGCAAAGAGGGGACAGGACCTGACGAGCAGTACTTC.

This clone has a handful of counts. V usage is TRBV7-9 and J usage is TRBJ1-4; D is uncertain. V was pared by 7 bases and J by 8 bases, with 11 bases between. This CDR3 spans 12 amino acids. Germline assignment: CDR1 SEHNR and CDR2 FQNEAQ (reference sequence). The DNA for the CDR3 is TGTGCCAGCACCCTCTACGAGGAAAAACTGTTTTTT. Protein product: CASTLYEEKLFF.

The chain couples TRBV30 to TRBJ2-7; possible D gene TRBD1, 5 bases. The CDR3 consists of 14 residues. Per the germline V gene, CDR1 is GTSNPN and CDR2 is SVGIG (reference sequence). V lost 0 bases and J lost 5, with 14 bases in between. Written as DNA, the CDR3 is TGTGCCTGGAGTGTCAGATTCACAGGCGACGAGCAGTACTTC. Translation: CAWSVRFTGDEQYF.

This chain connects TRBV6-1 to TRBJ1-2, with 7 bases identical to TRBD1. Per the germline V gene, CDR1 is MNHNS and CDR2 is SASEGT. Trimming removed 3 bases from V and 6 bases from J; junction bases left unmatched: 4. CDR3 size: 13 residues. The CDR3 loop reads CASSDTGVNGYTF. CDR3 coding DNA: TGTGCCAGCAGTGATACAGGGGTGAATGGCTACACCTTC.

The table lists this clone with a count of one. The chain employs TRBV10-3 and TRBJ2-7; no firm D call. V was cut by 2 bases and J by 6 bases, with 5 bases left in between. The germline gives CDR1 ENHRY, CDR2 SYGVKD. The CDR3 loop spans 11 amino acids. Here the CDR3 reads CAISEGVEQYF. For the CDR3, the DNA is TGTGCCATCAGTGAGGGGGTCGAGCAGTACTTC.

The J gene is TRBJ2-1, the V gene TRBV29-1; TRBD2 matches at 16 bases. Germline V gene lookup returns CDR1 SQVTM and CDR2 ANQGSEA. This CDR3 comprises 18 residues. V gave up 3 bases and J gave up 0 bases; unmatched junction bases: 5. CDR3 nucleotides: TGCAGCGTTGAGGGACTAGCGGGGGGGATCAGCTCCTACAATGAGCAGTTCTTC. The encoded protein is CSVEGLAGGISSYNEQFF.

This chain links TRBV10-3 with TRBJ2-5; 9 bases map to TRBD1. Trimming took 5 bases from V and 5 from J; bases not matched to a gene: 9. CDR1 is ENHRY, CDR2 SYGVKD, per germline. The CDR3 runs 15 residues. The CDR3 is CAISSGQGKGETQYF. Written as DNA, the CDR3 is TGTGCCATCAGTTCAGGACAGGGGAAAGGGGAGACCCAGTACTTC.

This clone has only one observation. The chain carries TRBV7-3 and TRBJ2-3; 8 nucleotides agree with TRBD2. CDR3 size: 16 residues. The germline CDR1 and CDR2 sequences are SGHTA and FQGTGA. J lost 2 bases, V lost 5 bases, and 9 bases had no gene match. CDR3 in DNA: TGTGCCAGCAGCCTAGTAGCGGGGTCTTCCACAGATACGCAGTATTTT. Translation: CASSLVAGSSTDTQYF. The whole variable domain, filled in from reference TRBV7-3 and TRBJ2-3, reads GAGVSQTPSNKVTEKGKYVELRCDPISGHTALYWYRQSLGQGPEFLIYFQGTGAADDSGLPNDRFFAVRPEGSVSTLKIQRTERGDSAVYLCASSLVAGSSTDTQYFGPGTRLTVL.

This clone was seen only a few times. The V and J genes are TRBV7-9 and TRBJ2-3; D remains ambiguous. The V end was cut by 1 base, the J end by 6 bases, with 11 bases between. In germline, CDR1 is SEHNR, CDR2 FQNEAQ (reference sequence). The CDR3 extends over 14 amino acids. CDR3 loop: CASSLDSEMDTQYF. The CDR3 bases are TGTGCCAGCAGCTTAGATTCTGAGATGGATACGCAGTATTTT. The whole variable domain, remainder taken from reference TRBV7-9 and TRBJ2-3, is DTGVSQNPRHKITKRGQNVTFRCDPISEHNRLYWYRQTLGQGPEFLTYFQNEAQLEKSRLLSDRFSAERPKGSFSTLEIQRTEQGDSAMYLCASSLDSEMDTQYFGPGTRLTVL.

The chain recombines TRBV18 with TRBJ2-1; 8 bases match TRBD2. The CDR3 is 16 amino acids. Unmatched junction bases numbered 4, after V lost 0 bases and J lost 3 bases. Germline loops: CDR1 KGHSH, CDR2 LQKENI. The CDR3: CASSPPGGGSYNEQFF. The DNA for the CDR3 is TGTGCCAGCTCACCACCGGGCGGGGGGAGCTACAATGAGCAGTTCTTC.

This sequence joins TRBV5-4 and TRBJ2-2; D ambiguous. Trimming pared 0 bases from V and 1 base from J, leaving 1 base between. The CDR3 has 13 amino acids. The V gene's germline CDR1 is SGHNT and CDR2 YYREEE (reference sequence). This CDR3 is CASSLGNTGELFF. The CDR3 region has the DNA TGTGCCAGCAGCTTGGGGAACACCGGGGAGCTGTTTTTT.

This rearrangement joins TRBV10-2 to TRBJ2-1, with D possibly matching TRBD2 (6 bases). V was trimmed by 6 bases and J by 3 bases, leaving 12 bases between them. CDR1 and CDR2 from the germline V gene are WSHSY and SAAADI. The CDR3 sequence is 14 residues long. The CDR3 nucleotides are TGCGCCAGCAGGACTAGTGGGGACTACAATGAGCAGTTCTTC. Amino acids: CASRTSGDYNEQFF.

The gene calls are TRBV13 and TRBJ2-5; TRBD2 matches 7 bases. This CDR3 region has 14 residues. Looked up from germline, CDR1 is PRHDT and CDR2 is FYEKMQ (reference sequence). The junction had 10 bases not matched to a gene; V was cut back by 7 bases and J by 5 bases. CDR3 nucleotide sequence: TGTGCCAGCATGGAGCGGGGAACAAGGGAGACCCAGTACTTC. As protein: CASMERGTRETQYF.

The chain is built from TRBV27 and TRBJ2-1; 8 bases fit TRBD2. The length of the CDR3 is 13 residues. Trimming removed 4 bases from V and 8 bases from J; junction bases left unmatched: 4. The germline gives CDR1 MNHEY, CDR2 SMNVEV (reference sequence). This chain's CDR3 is CASSYGRAYEQFF. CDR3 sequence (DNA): TGTGCCAGCAGTTACGGGAGGGCCTATGAGCAGTTCTTC.

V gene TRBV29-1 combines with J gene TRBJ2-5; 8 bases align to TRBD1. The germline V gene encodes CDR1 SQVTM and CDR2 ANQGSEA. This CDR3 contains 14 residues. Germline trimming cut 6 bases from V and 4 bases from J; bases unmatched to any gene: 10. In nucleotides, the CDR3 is TGCAGCGTAGACTCCGGGACAGGAGCAGAGACCCAGTACTTC. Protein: CSVDSGTGAETQYF.

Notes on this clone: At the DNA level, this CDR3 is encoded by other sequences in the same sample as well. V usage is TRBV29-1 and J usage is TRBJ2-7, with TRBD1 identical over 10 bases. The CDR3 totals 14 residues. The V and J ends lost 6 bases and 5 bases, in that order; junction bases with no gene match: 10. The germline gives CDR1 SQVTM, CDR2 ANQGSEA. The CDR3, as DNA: TGCAGCGTGTGGACAGGGGGGACCTTAGACGAGCAGTACTTC. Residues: CSVWTGGTLDEQYF.

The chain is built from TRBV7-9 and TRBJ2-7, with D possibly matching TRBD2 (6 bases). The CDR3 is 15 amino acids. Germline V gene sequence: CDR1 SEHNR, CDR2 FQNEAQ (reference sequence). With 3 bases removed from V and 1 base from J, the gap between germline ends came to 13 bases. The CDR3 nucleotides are TGTGCCAGCAGCTTGGATTCAGGGACTTCCTACGAGCAGTACTTC. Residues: CASSLDSGTSYEQYF. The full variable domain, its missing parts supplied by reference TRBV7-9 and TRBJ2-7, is DTGVSQNPRHKITKRGQNVTFRCDPISEHNRLYWYRQTLGQGPEFLTYFQNEAQLEKSRLLSDRFSAERPKGSFSTLEIQRTEQGDSAMYLCASSLDSGTSYEQYFGPGTRLTVT.

CDR3 loop: CASSEPRDPRDEQYF. As DNA, the CDR3 is TGTGCCAGCAGTGAACCACGGGACCCCCGCGACGAGCAGTACTTC. The rearrangement uses TRBV2 and TRBJ2-7; D assignment may be TRBD1 or TRBD2 (5 bases each). Germline V gives CDR1 SNHLY, CDR2 FYNNEI. The CDR3 runs to 15 residues. Trimming pared 2 bases from V and 5 bases from J, leaving 16 bases between.

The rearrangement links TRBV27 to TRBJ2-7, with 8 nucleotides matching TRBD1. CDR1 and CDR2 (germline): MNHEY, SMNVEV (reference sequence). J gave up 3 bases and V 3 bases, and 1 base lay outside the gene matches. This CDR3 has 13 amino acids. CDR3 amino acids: CASSFGTGYEQYF. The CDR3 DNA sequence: TGTGCCAGCAGTTTCGGGACAGGCTACGAGCAGTACTTC.

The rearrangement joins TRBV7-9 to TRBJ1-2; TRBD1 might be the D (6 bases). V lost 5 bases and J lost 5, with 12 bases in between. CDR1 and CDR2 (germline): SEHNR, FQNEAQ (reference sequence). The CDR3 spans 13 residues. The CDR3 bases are TGTGCCAGCAGCGCTGGGACAATTTATGGCTACACCTTC. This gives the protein CASSAGTIYGYTF.

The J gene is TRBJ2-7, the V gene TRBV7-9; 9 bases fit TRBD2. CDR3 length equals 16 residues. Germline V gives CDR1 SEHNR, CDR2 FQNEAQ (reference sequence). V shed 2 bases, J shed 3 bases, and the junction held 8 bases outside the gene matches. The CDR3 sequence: CASSLNPSGDFYEQYF. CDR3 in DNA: TGTGCCAGCAGCTTAAACCCTAGCGGGGATTTCTACGAGCAGTACTTC. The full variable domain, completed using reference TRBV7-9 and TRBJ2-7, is DTGVSQNPRHKITKRGQNVTFRCDPISEHNRLYWYRQTLGQGPEFLTYFQNEAQLEKSRLLSDRFSAERPKGSFSTLEIQRTEQGDSAMYLCASSLNPSGDFYEQYFGPGTRLTVT.

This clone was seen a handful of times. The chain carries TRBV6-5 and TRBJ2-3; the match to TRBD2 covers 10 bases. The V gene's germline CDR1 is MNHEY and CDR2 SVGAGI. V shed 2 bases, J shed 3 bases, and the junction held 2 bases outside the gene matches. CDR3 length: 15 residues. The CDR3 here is CASSYATSGTDTQYF. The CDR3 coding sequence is TGTGCCAGCAGTTACGCGACTAGCGGGACAGATACGCAGTATTTT.

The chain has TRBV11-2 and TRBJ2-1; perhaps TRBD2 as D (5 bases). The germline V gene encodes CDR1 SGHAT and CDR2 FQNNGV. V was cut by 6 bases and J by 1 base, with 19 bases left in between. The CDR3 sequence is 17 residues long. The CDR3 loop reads CASRPQAAGGSYNEQFF. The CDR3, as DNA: TGTGCCAGCAGACCCCAGGCGGCGGGCGGGTCCTACAATGAGCAGTTCTTC.